One sample yielded the 30 T cell receptor beta chains listed below, sequenced in a study of T cells in Graves' hyperthyroidism and ophthalmopathy. TCR beta CDR3 region amplification was performed from RNA transcripts. The HTBI set primed first-round TCR CDR3 RT-PCR. In TCRdb, the multiplex PCR reads were re-called with MiXCR into one record per CDR3 protein. The sample records about half a million distinct CDR3 sequences, around 22% being singletons. What was sequenced was blood. The receptors shown here come from a woman in her twenties or thirties with Graves' ophthalmopathy.

At least ten counts were recorded for this clonotype. The chain is built from TRBV7-8 and TRBJ1-2; D uncertain. There are 14 residues in the CDR3. V was clipped by 1 base and J by 7 bases, with 13 bases between them. CDR1 and CDR2 from the germline V gene are SGHVS and FQNEAQ. Here the CDR3 DNA reads TGTGCCAGCAGCTTAGGAGGCGGGGATCGTGGCTACACCTTC. Translated, it gives CASSLGGGDRGYTF. Complete variable domain (other parts from reference TRBV7-8 and TRBJ1-2): GAGVSQSPRYKVAKRGQDVALRCDPISGHVSLFWYQQALGQGPEFLTYFQNEAQLDKSGLPSDRFFAERPEGSVSTLKIQRTQQEDSAVYLCASSLGGGDRGYTFGSGTRLTVV.

This clonotype has just a few counts. V usage is TRBV20-1 and J usage is TRBJ2-5; D not certain. Germline V gene data show CDR1 as DFQATT and CDR2 as SNEGSKA (reference sequence). Trimming cost V 4 bases and J 0 bases, with 15 bases left between them. This CDR3 is 15 amino acids long. This chain's CDR3 is CSANKGRSDQETQYF. For the CDR3, the DNA is TGCAGTGCTAATAAGGGCAGGTCTGACCAAGAGACCCAGTACTTC.

There are a few counts of this clonotype. V usage is TRBV6-1 and J usage is TRBJ2-1; 8 bases agree with TRBD2. The ends lost 6 bases at V and 9 bases at J; junction bases unmatched: 13. This CDR3 is 15 amino acids long. Germline assignment: CDR1 MNHNS and CDR2 SASEGT. The CDR3 sequence is CASRMTGTRFSEQFF. The CDR3 DNA reads as TGTGCCAGCAGAATGACCGGGACTAGGTTCTCTGAGCAGTTCTTC.

The sample holds many counts of this clonotype. The chain employs TRBV12-3 or TRBV12-4 and TRBJ2-5; 8 bases are shared with TRBD1. With 7 bases clipped from V and 3 bases from J, the junction kept 13 bases outside the gene matches. CDR3 length: 16 residues. In nucleotides, the CDR3 is TGTGCCAGCATGGTCCTAGGGGCAGGGGGCAAAGAGACCCAGTACTTC. Protein product: CASMVLGAGGKETQYF.

The rearrangement links TRBV30 to TRBJ2-7; TRBD1 agrees at 9 bases. Germline V gene lookup returns CDR1 GTSNPN and CDR2 SVGIG (reference sequence). This CDR3 contains 16 residues. Trimming cost V 0 bases and J 7 bases; bases outside gene matches: 13. CDR3 region: CAWSVPKGQGRDEQYF. The CDR3 DNA reads TGTGCCTGGAGTGTACCGAAAGGACAGGGGAGGGATGAGCAGTACTTC. Supplemented by reference TRBV30 and TRBJ2-7, the full variable domain reads SQTIHQWPATLVQPVGSPLSLECTVEGTSNPNLYWYRQAAGRGLQLLFYSVGIGQISSEVPQNLSASRPQDRQFILSSKKLLLSDSGFYLCAWSVPKGQGRDEQYFGPGTRLTVT.

This clonotype was observed a handful of times. CDR3 sequence (DNA): TGCAGCGTTGAAGAAGGAGACAGGAACACCGGGGAGCTGTTTTTT. It specifies CSVEEGDRNTGELFF. V gene TRBV29-1 combines with J gene TRBJ2-2; a possible D gene is TRBD1 (5 bases). Germline CDR1 SQVTM, CDR2 ANQGSEA. This CDR3 contains 15 residues. V was trimmed by 0 bases and J by 1 base, leaving 9 bases between them.

The gene calls are TRBV18 and TRBJ1-2; no definite D call. V was trimmed by 3 bases and J by 6 bases, leaving 20 bases between them. This CDR3 has 16 residues. Germline V gene sequence: CDR1 KGHSH, CDR2 LQKENI. CDR3: CASSPEIPEGENGYTF. The CDR3 DNA reads TGTGCCAGCTCACCCGAAATCCCTGAGGGAGAGAATGGCTACACCTTC.

This chain joins TRBV12-3 or TRBV12-4 and TRBJ1-2, with D perhaps TRBD1 (5 bases). Trimming left V 5 bases short and J 7 bases short, with 11 bases between. The CDR3 runs 12 residues. The CDR3 DNA reads as TGTGCCAGCAGTACCAGACAGACTGGCTACACCTTC. It yields the protein CASSTRQTGYTF.

This clonotype was detected ten times or more. The chain combines TRBV2 with TRBJ2-7; TRBD1 is a possible D gene (6 bases). Germline V gene data show CDR1 as SNHLY and CDR2 as FYNNEI. V lost 6 bases and J 4 bases, leaving 22 bases between the germline ends. This CDR3 is 16 amino acids long. CDR3 DNA: TGTGCCAGCAGCCCGAGCCCTACAGGGTGGAGATACGAGCAGTACTTC. Its translation is CASSPSPTGWRYEQYF.

This clonotype was counted ten times or more. The rearrangement links TRBV7-9 to TRBJ2-6, with 8 bases aligning to TRBD2. The J segment lost 2 bases and the V segment lost 9 bases, leaving 6 bases of the junction unmatched. CDR3 length equals 15 residues. Germline-derived CDR1 and CDR2 are SEHNR and FQNEAQ (reference sequence). CDR3 nucleotides: TGTGCCAGTACCCGGGGGGGGACTGGGGCCAACGTCCTGACTTTC. Translated, it gives CASTRGGTGANVLTF. The whole variable domain, remainder taken from reference TRBV7-9 and TRBJ2-6, is DTGVSQNPRHKITKRGQNVTFRCDPISEHNRLYWYRQTLGQGPEFLTYFQNEAQLEKSRLLSDRFSAERPKGSFSTLEIQRTEQGDSAMYLCASTRGGTGANVLTFGAGSRLTVL.

This clonotype showed up many times. The V gene is TRBV5-1, the J gene TRBJ2-7; 8 positions match TRBD1. CDR1 SGHRS and CDR2 YFSETQ come from the germline V gene. The CDR3 sequence is 14 residues long. Losses at the gene ends were 2 bases for V and 6 bases for J; bases not matched to a gene: 7. CDR3 in amino acids: CASSFQGAHLEQYF. The CDR3 nucleotides read TGCGCCAGCAGCTTTCAGGGGGCGCATCTCGAGCAGTACTTC.

This clonotype was detected ten times or more. This chain connects TRBV7-9 to TRBJ2-7; the D gene is possibly TRBD1 (5 bases). V was clipped by 5 bases and J by 5 bases, with 13 bases between them. Germline-derived CDR1 and CDR2 are SEHNR and FQNEAQ (reference sequence). This CDR3 contains 13 residues. CDR3 sequence (DNA): TGTGCCAGCAGCCGCGCAGGGTCCGACGAGCAGTACTTC. This gives the protein CASSRAGSDEQYF.

This clonotype has at least ten counts. This sequence joins TRBV7-2 and TRBJ2-5; 10 bases fit TRBD2. CDR3 length equals 15 residues. Germline V gene data show CDR1 as SGHTA and CDR2 as FQGNSA. With 8 bases clipped from V and 5 bases from J, the junction kept 11 bases outside the gene matches. The DNA of the CDR3 is TGTGCCAGCTGCCAGCGGGGGGGTCGTTTGGAGACCCAGTACTTC. This translates into CASCQRGGRLETQYF.

This clonotype showed up just a few times. In nucleotides, the CDR3 is TGTGCCAGTAGTCTATGGGAACGAAATTCACCCCTCCACTTT. It codes for CASSLWERNSPLHF. The chain is built from TRBV19 and TRBJ1-6; D is unclear. This CDR3 is built from 14 residues. Germline V gene data show CDR1 as LNHDA and CDR2 as SQIVND (reference sequence). Trimming removed 5 bases from V and 7 bases from J, with 12 bases in between.

This clonotype appeared many times. The chain recombines TRBV7-9 with TRBJ1-2, with D possibly TRBD1 on 6 matching bases. CDR3 length equals 15 residues. The germline V and J ends were trimmed by 1 base and 4 bases, with 13 bases remaining between them. CDR1 is SEHNR, CDR2 FQNEAQ, per germline (reference sequence). Written as DNA, the CDR3 is TGTGCCAGCAGCTTAGACCTACAGGGAAGCTATGGCTACACCTTC. The encoded protein is CASSLDLQGSYGYTF.

The rearrangement joins TRBV7-9 to TRBJ2-7, with D possibly TRBD2 on 6 matching bases. Germline CDR1 and CDR2: SEHNR and FQNEAQ (reference sequence). The CDR3 sequence is 13 residues long. Trimming stripped 3 bases from V and 5 bases from J, with 11 bases between. CDR3 bases: TGTGCCAGCAGCTTCCAGGGACTGAACGAGCAGTACTTC. Translation gives CASSFQGLNEQYF.

The J gene is TRBJ1-3, the V gene TRBV9; D perhaps matches TRBD1 (6 bases). The CDR3 runs 16 residues. In germline, CDR1 is SGDLS, CDR2 YYNGEE. The germline V and J ends were trimmed by 3 bases and 0 bases, with 13 bases remaining between them. The CDR3 nucleotides are TGTGCCAGCAGCGGGGGGCTGGGCCCCTCTGGAAACACCATATATTTT. Residues: CASSGGLGPSGNTIYF.

In the case of this clonotype: No conserved phenylalanine or tryptophan is present at the end of the CDR3, so a read error is the likely explanation. J is TRBJ2-2 and V is TRBV6-2 or TRBV6-3; TRBD1 agrees at 9 bases. CDR3 length equals 17 residues. V dropped 2 bases and J dropped 2; count of bases not matched to a gene: 6. Germline CDR1 and CDR2: MNHEY and SVGEGT. The CDR3 DNA reads as TGTGCCAGCAGTTACGACAGGGGGGAATTAAACACCGGGGAGCTGTTTCTT. Protein: CASSYDRGELNTGELFL.

The chain recombines TRBV20-1 with TRBJ2-7; 9 positions agree with TRBD2. The junction had 14 bases not matched to a gene; V was cut back by 6 bases and J by 2 bases. The germline V gene encodes CDR1 DFQATT and CDR2 SNEGSKA (reference sequence). The CDR3 sequence is 16 residues long. As DNA, the CDR3 is TGCAGTGCCCTAAGTATCGAGCGGGGGGTCCCCTACGAGCAGTACTTC. Its protein is CSALSIERGVPYEQYF.

The chain uses TRBV6-1 and TRBJ1-6, with D perhaps TRBD1 (5 bases). Deletions cut 5 bases from V and 2 bases from J, with 13 bases between. The CDR3 runs 16 residues. Germline V gives CDR1 MNHNS, CDR2 SASEGT. The CDR3: CASSRDFRPYNSPLHF. Written as DNA, the CDR3 is TGTGCCAGCAGTCGGGACTTCAGGCCCTATAATTCACCCCTCCACTTT.

V gene TRBV2 combines with J gene TRBJ2-1, with 7 bases that match TRBD1. The V gene's germline CDR1 is SNHLY and CDR2 FYNNEI. The CDR3 sequence is 15 residues long. V trimming: 4 bases; J trimming: 8 bases; junction bases outside the gene matches: 11. In nucleotides, the CDR3 is TGTGCCAGCAGTGCATTAGGTAGGGGGCTACATGAGCAGTTCTTC. Protein: CASSALGRGLHEQFF. The whole variable domain, filled in from reference TRBV2 and TRBJ2-1, reads EPEVTQTPSHQVTQMGQEVILRCVPISNHLYFYWYRQILGQKVEFLVSFYNNEISEKSEIFDDQFSVERPDGSNFTLKIRSTKLEDSAMYFCASSALGRGLHEQFFGPGTRLTVL.

This clonotype appeared a few times. The gene calls are TRBV11-2 and TRBJ1-2; 9 nucleotides align to TRBD1. This CDR3 has 15 amino acids. After removal of 2 bases from V and 5 bases from J, the junction contained 6 bases not matched to a gene. The V gene's germline CDR1 is SGHAT and CDR2 FQNNGV. CDR3 loop: CASSLNRDRVYGYTF. CDR3 nucleotide sequence: TGTGCCAGCAGCTTAAACAGGGACAGGGTTTATGGCTACACCTTC.

The chain combines TRBV4-3 with TRBJ2-7, with D perhaps TRBD2 (5 bases). V lost 3 bases, J lost 2 bases, and 17 bases lay in between. The CDR3 is made up of 16 amino acids. Germline CDR1 and CDR2: LGHNA and YSLEER. In nucleotides, the CDR3 is TGCGCCAGCAGCCAGGAGAGCACCCGGGGTGCCTACGAGCAGTACTTC. Protein: CASSQESTRGAYEQYF.

The count of this clonotype is one. The J gene is TRBJ1-2, the V gene TRBV20-1; D not certain. CDR1 is DFQATT, CDR2 SNEGSKA, per germline (reference sequence). The CDR3 runs to 12 residues. Between the trimmed V and J ends, which lost 5 bases and 1 base, there was a span of 8 bases. CDR3 sequence reads: CSAPTVNYGYTF. CDR3 bases: TGCAGTGCTCCCACAGTTAACTATGGCTACACCTTC.

This clonotype appeared many times. This chain joins TRBV12-3 or TRBV12-4 and TRBJ1-2, with TRBD1 identical over 11 bases. The CDR3 covers 17 residues. J lost 7 bases, V lost 4 bases, and 14 bases had no gene match. The CDR3, as DNA: TGTGCCAGCAGTTCCCGGACAGGGGGCACCCCTAAGCTTGGCTACACCTTC. This encodes CASSSRTGGTPKLGYTF.

This clonotype was seen ten or more times. The chain has TRBV6-5 and TRBJ1-3; D remains ambiguous. CDR3 length: 16 residues. V was shortened by 2 bases and J by 0 bases, with 11 bases between the two germline ends. Germline loops: CDR1 MNHEY, CDR2 SVGAGI. Here the CDR3 DNA reads TGTGCCAGCAGTTACACCGGACGGCACTCTGGAAACACCATATATTTT. Protein sequence: CASSYTGRHSGNTIYF.

This clonotype has a count of ten or more. A much bigger clone sits one base away, suggesting this may be a read error. The chain combines TRBV6-1 with TRBJ1-2, with 11 nucleotides matching TRBD1. The CDR3 is 16 amino acids. V gave up 6 bases and J gave up 4 bases; unmatched junction bases: 10. Looked up from germline, CDR1 is MNHNS and CDR2 is SASEGT. This CDR3 is CASRAGQGATGYGYTF. The CDR3 nucleotides read TGTGCCAGCAGAGCCGGACAGGGGGCGACGGGCTATGGCTACACCTTC.

This clonotype was detected ten times or more. CDR3 sequence reads: CASAMQGDQPQHF. The CDR3 region has the DNA TGTGCCAGCGCCATGCAGGGGGATCAGCCCCAGCATTTT. This sequence joins TRBV7-2 and TRBJ1-5, with 7 positions matching TRBD1. The trim removed 8 bases at V and 5 bases at J, leaving 6 bases unmatched. This CDR3 spans 13 amino acids. Per germline, CDR1 SGHTA and CDR2 FQGNSA.

This clonotype showed up many times. V is TRBV4-1 and J is TRBJ1-5; unclear D gene. From germline, CDR1 is MGHRA and CDR2 YSYEKL. The CDR3 sequence is 19 residues long. Trimming pared 4 bases from V and 0 bases from J, leaving 22 bases between. Here the CDR3 DNA reads TGCGCCAGCAGCCCAAGAATAGGGCAGACCGGGTATAGCAATCAGCCCCAGCATTTT. Protein sequence: CASSPRIGQTGYSNQPQHF.

This clonotype was seen at least ten times. The chain recombines TRBV6-2 or TRBV6-3 with TRBJ1-1, with unresolved D. Trimming left V 4 bases short and J 4 bases short, with 16 bases between. CDR1 MNHEY and CDR2 SVGEGT come from the germline V gene. CDR3 length: 15 residues. The CDR3 loop is CASSSAEGLSTEAFF. Written as DNA, the CDR3 is TGTGCCAGCAGTTCGGCTGAGGGTCTCAGCACTGAAGCTTTCTTT.